Listed below are T cell receptor beta chains from one sample, sequenced in a study of shared clonotypes between healthy human individuals. TCRdb's copy holds only in-frame clones and misses some; the assay was immunoSEQ multiplex PCR. The table shows hundreds of thousands of clones, with about 95% occurring only once. Sequenced input: naive CD8+ T cells sorted from blood. Every receptor here comes from a woman under 40 in good health. Both conserved end residues are part of each CDR3. The D gene is left open where the match is weak. The size field is filled for only some rows; it gives once, few, many or a size class.

j_call,clone_size,v_call,d_call,cdr3_nt,cdr3_aa
TRBJ2-5,NA,TRBV21-1,NA,TGTGCCAGCAGCAATCCTAGCGAAGAGACCCAGTACTTC,CASSNPSEETQYF
TRBJ2-5,NA,TRBV2,TRBD2,TGTGCCAGCAGGGGGACTAGCGGGATCCAAGAGACCCAGTACTTC,CASRGTSGIQETQYF
TRBJ1-4,NA,TRBV9,NA,TGTGCCAGCAGCGTAACTCCGGGCACTAATGAAAAACTGTTTTTT,CASSVTPGTNEKLFF
TRBJ2-2,NA,TRBV28,TRBD1,TGTGCCAGCAGTTTATGGGGGCGACAGGGCCTTACCGGGGAGCTGTTTTTT,CASSLWGRQGLTGELFF
TRBJ2-5,NA,TRBV7-2,TRBD2,TGTGCCAGCACCCCACGAAGCGGGGGGGGTGGGGAGACCCAGTACTTC,CASTPRSGGGGETQYF
TRBJ2-5,NA,TRBV29-1,TRBD2,TGCAGCGTTATTCTCAGCGGGGAAGGAGAGACCCAGTACTTC,CSVILSGEGETQYF
TRBJ2-7,NA,TRBV19,NA,TGTGCCAGTAGTCCCCTTGGGCGGACAGCCTACGAGCAGTACTTC,CASSPLGRTAYEQYF
TRBJ1-1,NA,TRBV27,TRBD1,TGTGCCAGCAGGCCCGGGACAGGGGTGCTTGAAGCTTTCTTT,CASRPGTGVLEAFF
TRBJ2-5,NA,TRBV9,TRBD2,TGTGCCAGCAGCCGGACTAGCGCCGTGTACCAAGAGACCCAGTACTTC,CASSRTSAVYQETQYF
TRBJ1-1,NA,TRBV28,NA,TGTGCCAGTCACGACCTACAGGAGAAGCCGAACACTGAAGCTTTCTTT,CASHDLQEKPNTEAFF
TRBJ2-7,NA,TRBV11-2,TRBD1,TGTGCCAGCAGGGGATTTCCGGGACAGGGGGTTAACGAGCAGTACTTC,CASRGFPGQGVNEQYF
TRBJ1-1,NA,TRBV5-8,NA,TGTGCCAGCAGCTTACACCTGAACACTGAAGCTTTCTTT,CASSLHLNTEAFF
TRBJ2-3,NA,TRBV5-4,NA,TGTGCCAGCAGCACCCTGGATACGCAGTATTTT,CASSTLDTQYF
TRBJ1-5,NA,TRBV5-6,TRBD1,TGTGCCAGCACCTTTGGGACAGGGGCCAATCAGCCCCAGCATTTT,CASTFGTGANQPQHF
TRBJ2-7,NA,TRBV25-1,NA,TGTGCCAGCAGGGCCCGGGATTCCTACGAGCAGTACTTC,CASRARDSYEQYF
TRBJ2-7,NA,TRBV4-1,NA,TGCGCCAGCAGCCAAGATCAGGAGGACTACGAGCAGTACTTC,CASSQDQEDYEQYF
TRBJ2-7,once,TRBV27,TRBD2,TGTGCCAGCAGTATAACTAGCGGGAGGAAGTACGAGCAGTACTTC,CASSITSGRKYEQYF
TRBJ1-2,once,TRBV11-2,NA,TGTGCCAGCAGCCCCGAGGGAGGCCTTCACTTCTATGGCTACACCTTC,CASSPEGGLHFYGYTF
TRBJ2-7,NA,TRBV9,TRBD2,TGTGCCAGCAGCGGGCGGACTAGCGGGAACAGAATTAGGGAGCAGTACTTC,CASSGRTSGNRIREQYF
TRBJ2-3,NA,TRBV27,NA,TGTGCCAGCAGTTTAATTGGGCGAGATACGCAGTATTTT,CASSLIGRDTQYF
TRBJ1-5,NA,TRBV28,NA,TGTGCCAGCACCCCGGTTAGTTGGAGCAATCAGCCCCAGCATTTT,CASTPVSWSNQPQHF
TRBJ1-4,NA,TRBV4-1,NA,TGCGCCAGCAGCCCCCCCCAGGGAACTACATTAAATGAAAAACTGTTTTTT,CASSPPQGTTLNEKLFF
TRBJ1-1,NA,TRBV5-6,NA,TGTGCCAGCAGCTCTGTCCGGGAGACAGGGAACACTGAAGCTTTCTTT,CASSSVRETGNTEAFF
TRBJ2-2,few,TRBV7-9,NA,TGTGCCAGCAGCTTTCAGCAGCGGATGAACACCGGGGAGCTGTTTTTT,CASSFQQRMNTGELFF
TRBJ2-1,NA,TRBV4-1,NA,TGCGCCAGCAGCCCGGACGGGTACAATGAGCAGTTCTTC,CASSPDGYNEQFF
TRBJ2-7,NA,TRBV19,TRBD1,TGTGCCAGTACCCCCCAGGGGGACCCCTACGAGCAGTACTTC,CASTPQGDPYEQYF
TRBJ1-1,NA,TRBV28,TRBD1,TGTGCCAGCAGTCCCCTGAGACAGGGGGCCGCTGAAGCTTTCTTT,CASSPLRQGAAEAFF
TRBJ1-5,NA,TRBV27,NA,TGTGCCAGCAGTTTTGGCACCGGGGGGGGACAGCCCCAGCATTTT,CASSFGTGGGQPQHF
TRBJ2-7,NA,TRBV19,TRBD2,TGTGCCAGTAGTTTGAGCGGGAGCTACGAGCAGTACTTC,CASSLSGSYEQYF
TRBJ1-1,NA,TRBV7-9,NA,TGTGCCAGCAGGAAGGGGAACACTGAAGCTTTCTTT,CASRKGNTEAFF
TRBJ1-1,NA,TRBV6-6,NA,TGTGCCAGCAGATGGGCAGGGAACACTGAAGCTTTCTTT,CASRWAGNTEAFF
TRBJ2-7,NA,TRBV7-9,NA,TGTGCCAGCAGCCCGGGACTCTCCTACGAGCAGTACTTC,CASSPGLSYEQYF
TRBJ2-7,NA,TRBV27,TRBD2,TGTGCCAGCAGTCCCGGAGTAGCGGGAGGATCCTACGAGCAGTACTTC,CASSPGVAGGSYEQYF
TRBJ2-7,NA,TRBV7-9,TRBD1,TGTGCCAGCAGCCCGAGTCGGGGACAGTTCTACGAGCAGTACTTC,CASSPSRGQFYEQYF
TRBJ2-7,few,TRBV4-1,NA,TGCGCCAGCAGCCAGGACCAATACGAGCAGTACTTC,CASSQDQYEQYF
TRBJ2-1,NA,TRBV28,TRBD1,TGTGCCAGCAGATCTCCGGGACAGGGGACGGCGGGAGGTTTGGGTGAGCAGTTCTTC,CASRSPGQGTAGGLGEQFF
TRBJ2-6,NA,TRBV7-9,TRBD1,TGTGCCAGCAGCGCGGCCGGGACAGGGGAATCTGGGGCCAACGTCCTGACTTTC,CASSAAGTGESGANVLTF
TRBJ2-1,NA,TRBV28,NA,TGTGCCAGCAGTCCCCTAGGTGTGGGCGAGTTCTTC,CASSPLGVGEFF
TRBJ2-7,once,TRBV4-1,NA,TGCGCCAGCAGCCAAGATAGGTACAGCTACGAGCAGTACTTC,CASSQDRYSYEQYF
TRBJ2-2,NA,TRBV6-5,TRBD2,TGTGCCAGTTCAATAGCGGGAGTGGACACCGGGGAGCTGTTTTTT,CASSIAGVDTGELFF
TRBJ2-4,NA,TRBV21-1,NA,TGTGCCAGCAACAGGAACGGGACCCCTCGGGGAGCCAAAAACATTCAGTACTTC,CASNRNGTPRGAKNIQYF
TRBJ1-1,few,TRBV20-1,NA,TGCAGTGCTACAGTGAACACTGAAGCTTTCTTT,CSATVNTEAFF
TRBJ1-1,NA,TRBV27,NA,TGTGCCAGCAGTTTAAATTTAGAGGGCCTGAACACTGAAGCTTTCTTT,CASSLNLEGLNTEAFF
TRBJ2-7,NA,TRBV27,NA,TGTGCCAGCAGCATAGTGCCTGGACAGACCTACGAGCAGTACTTC,CASSIVPGQTYEQYF
TRBJ1-2,NA,TRBV10-3,NA,TGTGCCATCAGCGAGACAGCAAACTATGGCTACACCTTC,CAISETANYGYTF
TRBJ2-2,NA,TRBV7-8,TRBD2,TGTGCCAGCAGCCTCAGGCGGGAGCTAACCGGGGAGCTGTTTTTT,CASSLRRELTGELFF
TRBJ2-3,NA,TRBV7-9,NA,TGTGCCAGCAGCTTAGTTTACAGGACGGCTAGCACAGATACGCAGTATTTT,CASSLVYRTASTDTQYF
TRBJ1-2,NA,TRBV29-1,NA,TGCAGCGTCGTTGATTTCTATGGCTACACCTTC,CSVVDFYGYTF
TRBJ2-1,NA,TRBV30,TRBD2,TGTGCCTGGAGTGACGGACTAGCGGGACGACACAATGAGCAGTTCTTC,CAWSDGLAGRHNEQFF
TRBJ2-3,once,TRBV18,NA,TGTGCCAGCTCCCAGGGGGCGGGAGCCTTTCCTAGCACAGATACGCAGTATTTT,CASSQGAGAFPSTDTQYF
TRBJ2-7,NA,TRBV10-3,NA,TGTGCCATCACCAACGACGATACGGGCGAGGGCTACGAGCAGTACTTC,CAITNDDTGEGYEQYF
TRBJ1-5,NA,TRBV2,NA,TGTGCCAGCACCGGGACCAGCAATCAGCCCCAGCATTTT,CASTGTSNQPQHF
TRBJ1-5,NA,TRBV28,NA,TGTGCCAGCACCTTTCCAGGGGTCAATCAGCCCCAGCATTTT,CASTFPGVNQPQHF
TRBJ1-2,NA,TRBV9,NA,TGTGCCAGCAGCGTAGAAACAGGAAGCGGCTATGGCTACACCTTC,CASSVETGSGYGYTF
TRBJ1-2,NA,TRBV2,TRBD1,TGTGCCAGCATTAGCGTAGGGGGCAACTATGGCTACACCTTC,CASISVGGNYGYTF